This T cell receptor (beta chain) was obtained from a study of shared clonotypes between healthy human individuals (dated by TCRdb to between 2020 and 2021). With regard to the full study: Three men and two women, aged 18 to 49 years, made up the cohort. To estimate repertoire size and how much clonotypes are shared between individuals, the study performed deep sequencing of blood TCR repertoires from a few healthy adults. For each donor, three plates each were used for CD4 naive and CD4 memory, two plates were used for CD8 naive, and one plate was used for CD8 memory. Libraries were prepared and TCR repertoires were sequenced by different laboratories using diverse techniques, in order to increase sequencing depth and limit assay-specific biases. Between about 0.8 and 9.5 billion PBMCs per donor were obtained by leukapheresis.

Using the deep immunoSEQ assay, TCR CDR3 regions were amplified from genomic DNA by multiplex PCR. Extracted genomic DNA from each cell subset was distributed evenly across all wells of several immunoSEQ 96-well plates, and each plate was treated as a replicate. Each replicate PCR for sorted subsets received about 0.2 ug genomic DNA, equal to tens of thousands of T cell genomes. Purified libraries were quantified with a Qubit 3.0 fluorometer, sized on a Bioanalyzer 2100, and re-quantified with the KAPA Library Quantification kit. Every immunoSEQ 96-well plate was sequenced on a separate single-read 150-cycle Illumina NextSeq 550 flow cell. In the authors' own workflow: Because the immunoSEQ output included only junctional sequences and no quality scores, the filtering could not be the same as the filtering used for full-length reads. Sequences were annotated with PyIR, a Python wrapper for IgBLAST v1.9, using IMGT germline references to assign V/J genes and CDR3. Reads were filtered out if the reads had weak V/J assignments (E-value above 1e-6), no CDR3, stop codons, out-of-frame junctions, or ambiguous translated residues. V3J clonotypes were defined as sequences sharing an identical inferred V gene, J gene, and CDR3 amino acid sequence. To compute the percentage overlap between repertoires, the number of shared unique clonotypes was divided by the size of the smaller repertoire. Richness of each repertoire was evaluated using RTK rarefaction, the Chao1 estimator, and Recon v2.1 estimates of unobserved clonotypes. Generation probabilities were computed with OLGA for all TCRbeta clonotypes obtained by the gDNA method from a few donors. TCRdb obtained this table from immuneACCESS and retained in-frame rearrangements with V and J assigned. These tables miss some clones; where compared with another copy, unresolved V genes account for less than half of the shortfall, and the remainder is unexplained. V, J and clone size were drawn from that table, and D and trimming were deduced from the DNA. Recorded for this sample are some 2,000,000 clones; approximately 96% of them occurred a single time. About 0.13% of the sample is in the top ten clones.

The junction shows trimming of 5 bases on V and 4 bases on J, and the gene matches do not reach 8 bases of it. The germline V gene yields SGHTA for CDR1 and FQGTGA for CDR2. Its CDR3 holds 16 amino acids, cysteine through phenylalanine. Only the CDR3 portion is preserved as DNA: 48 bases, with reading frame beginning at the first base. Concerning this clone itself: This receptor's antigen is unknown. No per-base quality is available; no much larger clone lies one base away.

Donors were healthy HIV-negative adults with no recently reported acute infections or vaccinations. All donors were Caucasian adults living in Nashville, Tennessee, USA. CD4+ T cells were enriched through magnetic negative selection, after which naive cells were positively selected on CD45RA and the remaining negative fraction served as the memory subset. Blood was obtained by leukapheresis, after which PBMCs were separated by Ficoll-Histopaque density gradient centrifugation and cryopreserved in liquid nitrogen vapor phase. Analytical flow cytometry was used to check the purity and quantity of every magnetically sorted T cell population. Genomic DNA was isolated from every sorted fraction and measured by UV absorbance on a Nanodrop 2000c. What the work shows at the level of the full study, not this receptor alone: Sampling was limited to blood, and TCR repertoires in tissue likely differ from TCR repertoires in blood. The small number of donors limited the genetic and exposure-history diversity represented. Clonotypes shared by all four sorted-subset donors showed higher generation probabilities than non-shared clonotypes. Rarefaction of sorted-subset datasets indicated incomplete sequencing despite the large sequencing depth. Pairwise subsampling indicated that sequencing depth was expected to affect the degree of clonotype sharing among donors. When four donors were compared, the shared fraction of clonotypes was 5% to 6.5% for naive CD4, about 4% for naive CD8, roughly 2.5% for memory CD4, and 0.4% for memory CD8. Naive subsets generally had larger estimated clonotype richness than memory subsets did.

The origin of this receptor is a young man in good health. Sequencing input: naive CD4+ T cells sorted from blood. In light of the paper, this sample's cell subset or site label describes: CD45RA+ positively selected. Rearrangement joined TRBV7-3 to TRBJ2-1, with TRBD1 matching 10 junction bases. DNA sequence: TGTGCCAGCAGCCCCGGGGCGGGACAGGGGTACAATGAGCAGTTCTTC. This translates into CASSPGAGQGYNEQFF.